Listed below are T cell receptor beta chains from one sample, sequenced in a study of T cells in Graves' hyperthyroidism and ophthalmopathy. One entry per CDR3 protein, called by TCRdb with MiXCR from the multiplex PCR reads. The data contain about 360,000 distinct CDR3 sequences, 15% to 20% of them singletons. Sequenced sample: blood. The source of these receptors is a woman aged 18 to 35 with Graves' hyperthyroidism. CDR3s include the opening cysteine and the closing phenylalanine or tryptophan. Fields, in order: clone size, V gene, CDR3 length, CDR3 protein. Clone size, where shown, is once, few, many, or a class for clones that have expanded.

clone size: -; V gene: TRBV4-2; CDR3 length: 16; CDR3 protein: CASNFDPALMNTEAFF
clone size: many; V gene: TRBV25-1; CDR3 length: 11; CDR3 protein: CASSEWSRQYF
clone size: many; V gene: TRBV7-9; CDR3 length: 15; CDR3 protein: CASSTTGTVSYEQYF
clone size: -; V gene: TRBV28; CDR3 length: 11; CDR3 protein: CASSPQGTQYF
clone size: many; V gene: TRBV3-1; CDR3 length: 13; CDR3 protein: CASSQEGHYGAFF
clone size: many; V gene: TRBV10-3; CDR3 length: 16; CDR3 protein: CATSRWGTSSGNTIYF
clone size: many; V gene: TRBV20-1; CDR3 length: 14; CDR3 protein: CSARPSGGQYEQYF
clone size: many; V gene: TRBV14; CDR3 length: 15; CDR3 protein: CASSQQPGAGTGTTF
clone size: many; V gene: TRBV5-1; CDR3 length: 13; CDR3 protein: CASEVMNTGELFF
clone size: -; V gene: TRBV3-2; CDR3 length: 16; CDR3 protein: CASSPKRGAPLAEAFF
clone size: many; V gene: TRBV2; CDR3 length: 15; CDR3 protein: CASTVGKTGANVLTF
clone size: many; V gene: TRBV20-1; CDR3 length: 10; CDR3 protein: CSATDYEQYF
clone size: many; V gene: TRBV12-3/TRBV12-4; CDR3 length: 13; CDR3 protein: CASSPMMNTEAFF
clone size: few; V gene: TRBV7-9; CDR3 length: 13; CDR3 protein: CASSPAGNSPLHF
clone size: many; V gene: TRBV12-3/TRBV12-4; CDR3 length: 13; CDR3 protein: CASSFMGAETQYF
clone size: few; V gene: TRBV24-1; CDR3 length: 15; CDR3 protein: CATSDGDRGNYGYTF
clone size: -; V gene: TRBV19; CDR3 length: 15; CDR3 protein: CASSAGPWRNQPQHF
clone size: -; V gene: TRBV6-2/TRBV6-3; CDR3 length: 18; CDR3 protein: CASIPPASGGPNTGELFF
clone size: -; V gene: TRBV6-4; CDR3 length: 14; CDR3 protein: CASSEKAGNQPQHF
clone size: many; V gene: TRBV6-1; CDR3 length: 15; CDR3 protein: CASNHGRRRNQPQHF
clone size: once; V gene: TRBV11-2; CDR3 length: 15; CDR3 protein: CASSLDVLDSHGYTF
clone size: many; V gene: TRBV6-1; CDR3 length: 12; CDR3 protein: CASRQGNQPQHF
clone size: many; V gene: TRBV2; CDR3 length: 14; CDR3 protein: CASSEGPRNTEAFF
clone size: many; V gene: TRBV6-1; CDR3 length: 15; CDR3 protein: CASSKGHLAKNIQYF
clone size: few; V gene: TRBV20-1; CDR3 length: 18; CDR3 protein: CSARGEWGSTGGGNTIYF
clone size: -; V gene: TRBV12-3/TRBV12-4; CDR3 length: 12; CDR3 protein: CASSVGPAEAFF
clone size: many; V gene: TRBV5-1; CDR3 length: 14; CDR3 protein: CASSLGGPEETQYF